This TCR beta chain was captured by sequencing in a study of shared clonotypes between healthy human individuals. Study as a whole: CD4 naive and CD4 memory each took three plates per donor, while CD8 naive took two and CD8 memory one.

Sequencing was performed with immunoSEQ multiplex PCR; in TCRdb, only in-frame clones are kept and a portion is missing. The data show 300,000 or so clones, around 74% seen once. With V trimmed by 4 bases and J by 0 bases, 3 bases remained unmatched. This CDR3 contains 15 residues. Germline assignment: CDR1 SGHRS and CDR2 YFSETQ. The gene calls are TRBV5-1 and TRBJ2-2, with TRBD2 matching 7 bases. Sequencing was done on a sample of memory CD4+ T cells sorted from blood. Subset meaning: CD45RA-negative fraction. This TCR came from a man aged 25 to 40 in good health. CDR3 sequence reads: CASSLLAANTGELFF. The CDR3 nucleotides are TGCGCCAGCAGCCTCCTAGCGGCGAACACCGGGGAGCTGTTTTTT.